The 16 T cell receptor beta chains listed next were all sequenced from one sample in a study of blood T cell repertoires in COVID-19. Clones were read by immunoSEQ multiplex PCR, and TCRdb kept only the in-frame ones, dropping some. Seen here are some 180,000 clones, approximately 79% observed once, and the top ten hold approximately 13%. The source material was peripheral blood. The source of these receptors is a man aged 50-60 years who had recovered from COVID-19.

V gene TRBV30 combines with J gene TRBJ2-7; D is unclear. This CDR3 spans 14 amino acids. V lost 2 bases and J 3 bases, leaving 14 bases between the germline ends. Germline loops: CDR1 GTSNPN, CDR2 SVGIG (reference sequence). Here the CDR3 DNA reads TGTGCCTGGAGTCCCTTAAGACTGAACTACGAGCAGTACTTC. Translated, it gives CAWSPLRLNYEQYF.

The chain couples TRBV27 to TRBJ2-3; D ambiguous. In germline, CDR1 is MNHEY, CDR2 SMNVEV (reference sequence). V dropped 5 bases and J dropped 6 bases, with 12 bases sitting between them. This CDR3 contains 13 residues. In DNA, the CDR3 is TGTGCCAGCAGTAATCCTAACGGGGATACGCAGTATTTT. Translating it yields CASSNPNGDTQYF.

The sample holds a few counts of this clone. The genes are TRBV10-3 and TRBJ2-3, with D tentatively TRBD2 (5 bases). Germline V gene data show CDR1 as ENHRY and CDR2 as SYGVKD. V was pared by 2 bases and J by 8 bases, with 14 bases between. The CDR3 is 14 amino acids. The CDR3 bases are TGTGCCATCAGTGAGAATGGACTCGCATCTACGCAGTATTTT. It translates to CAISENGLASTQYF.

The V gene is TRBV6-5, the J gene TRBJ2-7, with D possibly matching TRBD2 (7 bases). V gave up 0 bases and J gave up 0 bases, with 9 bases separating them. Looked up from germline, CDR1 is MNHEY and CDR2 is SVGAGI. CDR3 length: 15 residues. The CDR3 loop reads CASSYSAGASYEQYF. In nucleotides, the CDR3 is TGTGCCAGCAGTTACTCGGCGGGGGCCTCCTACGAGCAGTACTTC.

The rearrangement joins TRBV28 to TRBJ2-2; D unresolved. The CDR3 is 15 amino acids. The germline CDR1 and CDR2 sequences are MDHEN and SYDVKM. The germline V and J ends were trimmed by 3 bases and 3 bases, with 11 bases remaining between them. The CDR3 region is CASSFASLHTGELFF. CDR3 nucleotide sequence: TGTGCCAGCAGTTTCGCAAGCCTTCACACCGGGGAGCTGTTTTTT.

The CDR3 DNA is TGTGCCTGGAGTGTAGGGGTGGGGGAGACCCAGTACTTC. Its protein product is CAWSVGVGETQYF. This chain joins TRBV30 and TRBJ2-5; TRBD1 is a possible D gene (5 bases). This CDR3 spans 13 amino acids. V lost 0 bases, J lost 5 bases, and 10 bases lay in between. The germline gives CDR1 GTSNPN, CDR2 SVGIG (reference sequence).

V is TRBV30 and J is TRBJ2-7; 8 bases are shared with TRBD2. The V gene's germline CDR1 is GTSNPN and CDR2 SVGIG (reference sequence). The CDR3 extends over 15 amino acids. J gave up 2 bases and V 3 bases, and 9 bases lay outside the gene matches. The CDR3, as DNA: TGTGCCTGGAGGTCCGGGACTAGTTTTCCCTACGAGCAGTACTTC. Translating gives CAWRSGTSFPYEQYF.

As concerns this clone: An end of the junction does not agree with germline; a read error may underlie this. The J gene is TRBJ2-1, the V gene TRBV27, with D unclear. The CDR3 extends over 15 amino acids. Germline V gene lookup returns CDR1 MNHEY and CDR2 SMNVEV (reference sequence). The CDR3 sequence is CAGSLVLSSYNEQFF. The CDR3 bases are TGTGCCGGCAGTTTAGTTTTGAGCTCCTACAATGAGCAGTTCTTC.

In its sample, this clone was seen once. The V call is TRBV9, the J call TRBJ2-7; 11 bases align to TRBD1. The CDR3 spans 15 residues. Looked up from germline, CDR1 is SGDLS and CDR2 is YYNGEE. Unmatched junction bases numbered 7, after V lost 4 bases and J lost 4 bases. The CDR3: CASSYGGQGVYEQYF. The CDR3 DNA reads TGTGCCAGCAGCTACGGGGGACAGGGGGTTTACGAGCAGTACTTC.

This chain uses TRBV30 with TRBJ2-1, with 14 bases lining up with TRBD2. V lost 2 bases and J lost 7; bases outside the gene matches: 7. The CDR3 length is 16 residues. Germline V gives CDR1 GTSNPN, CDR2 SVGIG (reference sequence). CDR3 bases: TGTGCCTGGAGTAGTTTGACTAGCGGGAGGGTTAATGAGCAGTTCTTC. This gives the protein CAWSSLTSGRVNEQFF. Filled out from reference TRBV30 and TRBJ2-1, the complete variable domain reads SQTIHQWPATLVQPVGSPLSLECTVEGTSNPNLYWYRQAAGRGLQLLFYSVGIGQISSEVPQNLSASRPQDRQFILSSKKLLLSDSGFYLCAWSSLTSGRVNEQFFGPGTRLTVL.

The chain recombines TRBV10-2 with TRBJ2-7; a possible D gene is TRBD1 (5 bases). Germline V gene lookup returns CDR1 WSHSY and CDR2 SAAADI. The CDR3 spans 14 residues. V lost 8 bases and J 2 bases, leaving 16 bases between the germline ends. DNA for the CDR3: TGCGCCAGCGGGAATTCAGGGTCCCCCTACGAGCAGTACTTC. This encodes CASGNSGSPYEQYF.

The CDR3 bases are TGTGCCAGCAGCCTGGACAGGCAAGAGACCCAGTACTTC. Protein: CASSLDRQETQYF. V is TRBV7-6 and J is TRBJ2-5; TRBD1 agrees at 7 bases. The CDR3 loop spans 13 amino acids. Germline values: CDR1 SGHVS, CDR2 FNYEAQ. V lost 5 bases and J lost 2; bases outside the gene matches: 2.

The V and J genes are TRBV30 and TRBJ2-1; D possibly corresponds to TRBD2 (6 bases). The V and J ends lost 2 bases and 4 bases respectively, with 12 bases between them. Looked up from germline, CDR1 is GTSNPN and CDR2 is SVGIG (reference sequence). This CDR3 is 14 amino acids long. CDR3 residues: CAWSLPGEYNEQFF. In DNA, the CDR3 is TGTGCCTGGAGTCTCCCGGGGGAATACAATGAGCAGTTCTTC.

In its sample, this clone was seen a few times. The chain has TRBV5-6 and TRBJ2-3; 9 bases map to TRBD2. Germline loops: CDR1 SGHDT, CDR2 YYEEEE. CDR3 size: 17 residues. V lost 4 bases and J lost 3; bases outside the gene matches: 12. The CDR3 here is CASSRGAAGGFTDTQYF. The CDR3 region has the DNA TGTGCCAGCAGCCGGGGGGCAGCGGGAGGTTTTACAGATACGCAGTATTTT.

This chain connects TRBV5-1 to TRBJ2-7; 8 bases are shared with TRBD1. The germline gives CDR1 SGHRS, CDR2 YFSETQ. Trimming removed 0 bases from V and 9 bases from J; junction bases left unmatched: 8. The CDR3 totals 14 residues. CDR3 residues: CASSLGVGQGAQYF. The DNA for the CDR3 is TGCGCCAGCAGCTTGGGAGTCGGACAGGGCGCGCAGTACTTC.

J is TRBJ2-1 and V is TRBV7-3, with unresolved D. The CDR3 is 14 residues long. With 5 bases removed from V and 9 bases from J, the gap between germline ends came to 17 bases. Germline CDR1 SGHTA, CDR2 FQGTGA. The CDR3 protein is CASSPTHHSLEQFF. CDR3 DNA sequence: TGTGCCAGCAGCCCAACACACCATAGCCTTGAGCAGTTCTTC.